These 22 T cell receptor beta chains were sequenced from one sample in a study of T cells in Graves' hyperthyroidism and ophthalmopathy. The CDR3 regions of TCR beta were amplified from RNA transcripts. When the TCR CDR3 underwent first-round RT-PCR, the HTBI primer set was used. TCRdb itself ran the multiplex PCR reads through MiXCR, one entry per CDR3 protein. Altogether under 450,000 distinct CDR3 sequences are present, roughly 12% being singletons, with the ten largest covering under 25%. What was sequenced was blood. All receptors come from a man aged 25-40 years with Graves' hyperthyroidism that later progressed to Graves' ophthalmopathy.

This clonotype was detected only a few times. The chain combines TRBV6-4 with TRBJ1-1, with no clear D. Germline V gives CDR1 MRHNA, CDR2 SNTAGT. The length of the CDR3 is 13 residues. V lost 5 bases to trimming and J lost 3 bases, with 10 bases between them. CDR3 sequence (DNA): TGTGCCAGCAGTTTGGAGGCCCACACTGAAGCTTTCTTT. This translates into CASSLEAHTEAFF.

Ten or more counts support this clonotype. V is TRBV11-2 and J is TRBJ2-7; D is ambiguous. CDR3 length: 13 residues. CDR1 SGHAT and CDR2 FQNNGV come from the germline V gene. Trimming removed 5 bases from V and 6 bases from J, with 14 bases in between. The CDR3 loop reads CASSKGKRIEQYF. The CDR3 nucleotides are TGTGCCAGCAGCAAAGGGAAGAGGATCGAGCAGTACTTC. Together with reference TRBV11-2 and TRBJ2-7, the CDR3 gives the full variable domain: EAGVAQSPRYKIIEKRQSVAFWCNPISGHATLYWYQQILGQGPKLLIQFQNNGVVDDSQLPKDRFSAERLKGVDSTLKIQPAKLEDSAVYLCASSKGKRIEQYFGPGTRLTVT.

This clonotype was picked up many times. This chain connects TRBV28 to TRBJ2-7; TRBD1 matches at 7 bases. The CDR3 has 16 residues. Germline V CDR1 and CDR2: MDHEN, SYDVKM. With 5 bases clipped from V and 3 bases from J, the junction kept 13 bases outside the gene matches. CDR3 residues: CASSPHPGQQSYEQYF. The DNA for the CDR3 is TGTGCCAGCAGTCCGCATCCGGGACAGCAAAGCTACGAGCAGTACTTC.

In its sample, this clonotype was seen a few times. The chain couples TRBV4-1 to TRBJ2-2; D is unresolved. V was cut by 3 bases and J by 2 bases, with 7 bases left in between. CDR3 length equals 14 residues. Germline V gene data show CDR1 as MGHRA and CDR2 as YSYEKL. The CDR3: CASSQRTNTGELFF. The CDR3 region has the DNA TGCGCCAGCAGCCAGAGGACCAACACCGGGGAGCTGTTTTTT.

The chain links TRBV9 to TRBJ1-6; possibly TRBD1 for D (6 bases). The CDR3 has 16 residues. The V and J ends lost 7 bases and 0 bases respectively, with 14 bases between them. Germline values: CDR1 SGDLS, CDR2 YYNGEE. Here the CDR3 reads CASSGQGASYNSPLHF. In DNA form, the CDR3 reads TGTGCCAGCTCGGGACAAGGGGCCTCCTATAATTCACCCCTCCACTTT.

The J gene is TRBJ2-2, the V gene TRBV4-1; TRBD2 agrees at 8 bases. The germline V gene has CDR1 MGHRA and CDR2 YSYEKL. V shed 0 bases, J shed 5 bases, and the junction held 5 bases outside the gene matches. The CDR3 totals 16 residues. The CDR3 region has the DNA TGCGCCAGCAGCCAAGATGGCGGGGGGCGTACCGGGGAGCTGTTTTTT. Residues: CASSQDGGGRTGELFF.

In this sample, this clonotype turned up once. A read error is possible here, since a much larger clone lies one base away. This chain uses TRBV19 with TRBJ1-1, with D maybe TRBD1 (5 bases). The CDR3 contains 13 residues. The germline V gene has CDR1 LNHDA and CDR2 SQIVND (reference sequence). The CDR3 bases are TGTGCCAGTAGTAATATCGGTGGGGCTGAAACTTTCTTT. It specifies CASSNIGGAETFF.

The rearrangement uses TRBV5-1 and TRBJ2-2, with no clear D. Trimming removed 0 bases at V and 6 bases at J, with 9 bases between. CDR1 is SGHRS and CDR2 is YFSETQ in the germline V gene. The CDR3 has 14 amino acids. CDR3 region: CASSLDSSAGELFF. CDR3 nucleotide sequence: TGCGCCAGCAGCTTGGACTCCTCAGCCGGGGAGCTGTTTTTT.

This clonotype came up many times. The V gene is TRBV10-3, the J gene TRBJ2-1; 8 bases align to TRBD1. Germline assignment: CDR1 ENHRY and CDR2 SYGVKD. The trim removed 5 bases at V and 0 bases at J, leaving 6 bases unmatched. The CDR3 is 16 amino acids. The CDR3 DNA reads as TGTGCCATCAGTCCCACAGGGGGGAGCTCCTACAATGAGCAGTTCTTC. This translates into CAISPTGGSSYNEQFF.

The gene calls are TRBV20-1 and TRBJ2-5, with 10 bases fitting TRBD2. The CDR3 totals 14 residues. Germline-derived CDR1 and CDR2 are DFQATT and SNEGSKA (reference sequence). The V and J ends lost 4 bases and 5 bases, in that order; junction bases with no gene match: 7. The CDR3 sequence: CSAKSGGARETQYF. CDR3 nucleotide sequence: TGCAGTGCTAAAAGCGGGGGGGCCCGTGAGACCCAGTACTTC.

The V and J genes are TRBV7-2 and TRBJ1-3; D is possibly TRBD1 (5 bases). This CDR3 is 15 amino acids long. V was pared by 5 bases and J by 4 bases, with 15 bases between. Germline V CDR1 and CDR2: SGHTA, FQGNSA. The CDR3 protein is CASSPKPGSGNTIYF. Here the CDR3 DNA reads TGTGCCAGCAGCCCTAAACCAGGGTCAGGAAACACCATATATTTT.

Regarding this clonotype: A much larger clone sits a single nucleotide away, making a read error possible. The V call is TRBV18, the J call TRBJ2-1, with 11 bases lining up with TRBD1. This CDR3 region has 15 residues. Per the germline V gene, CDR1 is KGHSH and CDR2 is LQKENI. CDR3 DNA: TGTGCCAACTCACCAGGGACAGGGGGCTACAATGAGCAGTTCTTC. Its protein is CANSPGTGGYNEQFF.

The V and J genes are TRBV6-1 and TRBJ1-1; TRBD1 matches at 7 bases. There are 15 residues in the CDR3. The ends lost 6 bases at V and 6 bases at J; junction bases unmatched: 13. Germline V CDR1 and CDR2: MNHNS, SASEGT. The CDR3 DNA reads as TGTGCCAGCAGCATTGTAGTCCAGGGGGAGGCTGAAGCTTTCTTT. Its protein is CASSIVVQGEAEAFF.

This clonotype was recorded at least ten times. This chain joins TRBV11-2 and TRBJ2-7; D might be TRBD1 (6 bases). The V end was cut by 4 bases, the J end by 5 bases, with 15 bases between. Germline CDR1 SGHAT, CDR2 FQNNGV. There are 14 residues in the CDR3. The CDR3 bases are TGTGCCAGCAGCTCCGGACAGTACTTTCACGAGCAGTACTTC. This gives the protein CASSSGQYFHEQYF.

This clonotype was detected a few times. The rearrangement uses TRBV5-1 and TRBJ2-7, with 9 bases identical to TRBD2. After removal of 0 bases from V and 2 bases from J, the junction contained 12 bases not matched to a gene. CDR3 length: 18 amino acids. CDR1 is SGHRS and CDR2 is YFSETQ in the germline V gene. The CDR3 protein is CASSLGLAGLLPPYEQYF. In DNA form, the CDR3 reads TGCGCCAGCAGCTTGGGCCTAGCGGGGCTCCTACCTCCCTACGAGCAGTACTTC.

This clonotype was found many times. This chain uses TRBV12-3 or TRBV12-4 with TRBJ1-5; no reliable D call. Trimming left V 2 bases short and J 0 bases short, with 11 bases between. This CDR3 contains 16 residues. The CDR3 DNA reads TGTGCCAGCAGTTTATTTTTCGAACATAGCAATCAGCCCCAGCATTTT. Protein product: CASSLFFEHSNQPQHF.

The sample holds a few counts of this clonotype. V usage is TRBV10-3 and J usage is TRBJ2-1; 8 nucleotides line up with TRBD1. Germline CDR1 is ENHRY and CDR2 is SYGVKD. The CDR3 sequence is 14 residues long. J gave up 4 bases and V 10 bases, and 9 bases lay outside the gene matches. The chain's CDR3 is CASIQGGRYNEQFF. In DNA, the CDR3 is TGTGCCAGCATACAGGGGGGACGTTACAATGAGCAGTTCTTC.

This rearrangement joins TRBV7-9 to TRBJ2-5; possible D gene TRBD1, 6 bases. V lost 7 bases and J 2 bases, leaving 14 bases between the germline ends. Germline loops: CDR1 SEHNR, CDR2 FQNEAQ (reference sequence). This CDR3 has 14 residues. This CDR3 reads CASTLRDTQETQYF. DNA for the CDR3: TGTGCCAGCACCCTCCGGGACACTCAAGAGACCCAGTACTTC.

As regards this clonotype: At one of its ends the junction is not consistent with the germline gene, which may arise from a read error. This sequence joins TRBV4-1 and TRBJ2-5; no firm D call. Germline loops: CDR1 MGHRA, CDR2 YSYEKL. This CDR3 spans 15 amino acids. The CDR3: CASSQDGVDQTTKYF. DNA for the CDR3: TGTGCCAGCAGCCAAGATGGGGTGGACCAGACAACCAAGTACTTC.

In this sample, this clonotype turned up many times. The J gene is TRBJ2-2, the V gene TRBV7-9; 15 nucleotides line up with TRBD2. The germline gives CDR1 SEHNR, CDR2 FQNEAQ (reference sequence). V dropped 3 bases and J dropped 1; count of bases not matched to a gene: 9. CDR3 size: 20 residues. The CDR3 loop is CASSFAGTSGGLRNTGELFF. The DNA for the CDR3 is TGTGCCAGCAGCTTCGCCGGGACTAGCGGGGGGCTGAGGAACACCGGGGAGCTGTTTTTT.

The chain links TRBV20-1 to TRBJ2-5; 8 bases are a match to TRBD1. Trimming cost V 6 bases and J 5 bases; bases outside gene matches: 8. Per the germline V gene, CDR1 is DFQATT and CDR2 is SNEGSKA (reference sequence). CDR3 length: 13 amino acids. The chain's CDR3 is CSARTGLRETQYF. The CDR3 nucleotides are TGCAGTGCGCGGACAGGGCTTCGGGAGACCCAGTACTTC.

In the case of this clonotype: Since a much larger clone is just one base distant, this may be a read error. The CDR3 nucleotides read TGTACCAGCAGCCCCCGGGACAGGGTTTCACCCCTCCACTTT. Encoded protein: CTSSPRDRVSPLHF. V is TRBV3-1 and J is TRBJ1-6, with 9 bases matching TRBD1. Germline V gene lookup returns CDR1 LGHDT and CDR2 YNNKEL (reference sequence). There are 14 residues in the CDR3.